The rows below give T cell receptor beta chains drawn from one sample of a study of cytomegalovirus exposure and HLA in healthy donors. Only in-frame clones appear in the TCRdb table, and some are missing; sequencing was by immunoSEQ multiplex PCR. The profile shows 140,000 or so clones, around two thirds of them singletons. The specimen sequenced was PBMCs. The receptors were sampled from a man between 18 and 35 years old in good health and CMV-seropositive. CDR3s include the opening cysteine and the closing phenylalanine or tryptophan. A D gene is named only where the DNA matches it firmly. Clone size is shown for a subset of rows, as once, few, many or a class of expanded clone.

j_gene | v_gene | abundance | d_gene | CDR3nt | CDR3aa
TRBJ1-2 | TRBV10-2 | NA | NA | TGCGCCAGCCGAGCTAACTATGGCTACACCTTC | CASRANYGYTF
TRBJ1-5 | TRBV19 | NA | NA | TGTGCCAGTTTAATACAGGGTAGCAATCAGCCCCAGCATTTT | CASLIQGSNQPQHF
TRBJ2-4 | TRBV7-9 | NA | NA | TGTGCCAGCAGCTTAGCTGGGGAGGGGGGTGCCAAAAACATTCAGTACTTC | CASSLAGEGGAKNIQYF
TRBJ2-7 | TRBV4-1 | NA | NA | TGCGCCAGCAGCCCCCTGGCAGGCTCCTACGAGCAGTACTTC | CASSPLAGSYEQYF
TRBJ2-7 | TRBV19 | NA | TRBD2 | TGTGCCAGTAGTACCCCCGCGGTAGCGGGATCGGTCGAGCAGTACTTC | CASSTPAVAGSVEQYF
TRBJ2-2 | TRBV28 | NA | NA | TGTGCCAGCAGCCTGAACACCGGGGAGCTGTTTTTT | CASSLNTGELFF
TRBJ1-5 | TRBV19 | NA | NA | TGTGCCAGTAGTATATGGCCGAGCAATCAGCCCCAGCATTTT | CASSIWPSNQPQHF
TRBJ2-7 | TRBV27 | NA | NA | TGTGCCAGCAGTTTAATAGGACAGTCCCATCGCGAGCAGTACTTC | CASSLIGQSHREQYF
TRBJ2-3 | TRBV5-1 | NA | NA | TGCGCCAGCAGCTTGGCGAGGAGGACAGATACGCAGTATTTT | CASSLARRTDTQYF
TRBJ2-1 | TRBV19 | NA | TRBD1 | TGTGCCAGTAGTACAGGGGGCGCCTACAATGAGCAGTTCTTC | CASSTGGAYNEQFF
TRBJ2-7 | TRBV28 | NA | TRBD2 | TGTGCCAGCAGCTGGGGGCCGGGGGGGAGTCACTACGAGCAGTACTTC | CASSWGPGGSHYEQYF
TRBJ1-2 | TRBV6-5 | NA | NA | TGTGCCAGCACCTCAGGGGATGGCTACACCTTC | CASTSGDGYTF
TRBJ1-1 | TRBV25-1 | NA | TRBD1 | TGTGCCAGCAGTGACCCAGGGGGCGGGGACACTGAAGCTTTCTTT | CASSDPGGGDTEAFF
TRBJ2-7 | TRBV5-4 | NA | NA | TGTGCCAGCAGCCCAACGGCCGGACTGGTTGAGCAGTACTTC | CASSPTAGLVEQYF
TRBJ2-7 | TRBV28 | NA | NA | TGTGCCAGCAGTCTCAGACGGAGAGCCTACGAGCAGTACTTC | CASSLRRRAYEQYF
TRBJ2-3 | TRBV27 | NA | NA | TGTGCCAGCAGTTTGGTGGGACTCACCGGGGTTACGCAGTATTTT | CASSLVGLTGVTQYF
TRBJ1-5 | TRBV2 | NA | NA | TGTGCCAGCAGCCCTGTTTTGACAGGTTCGCAGCCCCAGCATTTT | CASSPVLTGSQPQHF
TRBJ2-1 | TRBV9 | NA | NA | TGTGCCAGCAGCGTAGTAGAGGGTTCCTACAATGAGCAGTTCTTC | CASSVVEGSYNEQFF
TRBJ2-2 | TRBV27 | NA | TRBD2 | TGTGCCAGCAGCCGGCGGGGGGCGAGGACCGGGGAGCTGTTTTTT | CASSRRGARTGELFF
TRBJ2-5 | TRBV7-7 | NA | TRBD1 | TGTGCTAGCAGACCCGGGACAGGTTTACAAGAGACCCAGTACTTC | CASRPGTGLQETQYF
TRBJ2-5 | TRBV7-8 | NA | TRBD2 | TGTGCCAGCGGGAGGGGAGTCAAAGAGACCCAGTACTTC | CASGRGVKETQYF
TRBJ2-7 | TRBV7-6 | NA | TRBD1 | TGTGCCAGCAGCTCACCCGAAGGACAGGGACTCGAGCAGTACTTC | CASSSPEGQGLEQYF
TRBJ1-5 | TRBV6-5 | NA | TRBD1 | TGTGCCAGCAGTCGGGACAGGGAGAGCCAGCCCCAGCATTTT | CASSRDRESQPQHF
TRBJ2-7 | TRBV18 | once | NA | TGTGCCAGCTCACACACTAGGGACTACGAGCAGTACTTC | CASSHTRDYEQYF
TRBJ1-4 | TRBV21-1 | NA | NA | TGTGCCAGCAGCAGGTTTTTTGGGCTTACTAATGAAAAACTGTTTTTT | CASSRFFGLTNEKLFF
TRBJ2-7 | TRBV27 | NA | NA | TGTGCCAGCAGTTCCCGACGGGGATCAGCCTACTACGAGCAGTACTTC | CASSSRRGSAYYEQYF
TRBJ1-4 | TRBV15 | NA | NA | TGTGCCACCAGCAGAGGAGGAGGGTACACTAATGAAAAACTGTTTTTT | CATSRGGGYTNEKLFF